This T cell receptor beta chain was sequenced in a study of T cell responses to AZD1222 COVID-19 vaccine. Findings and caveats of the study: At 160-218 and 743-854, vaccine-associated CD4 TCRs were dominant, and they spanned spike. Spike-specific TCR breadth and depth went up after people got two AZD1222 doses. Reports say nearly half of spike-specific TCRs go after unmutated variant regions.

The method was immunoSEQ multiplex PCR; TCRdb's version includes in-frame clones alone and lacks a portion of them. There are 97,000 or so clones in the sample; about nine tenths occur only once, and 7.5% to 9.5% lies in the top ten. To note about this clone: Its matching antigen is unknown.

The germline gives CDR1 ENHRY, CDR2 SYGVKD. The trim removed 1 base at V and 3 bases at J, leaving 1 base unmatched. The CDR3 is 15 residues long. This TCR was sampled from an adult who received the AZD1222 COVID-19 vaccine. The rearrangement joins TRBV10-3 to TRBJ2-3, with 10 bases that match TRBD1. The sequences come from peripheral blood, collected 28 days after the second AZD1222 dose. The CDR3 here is CAISELGQGTDTQYF. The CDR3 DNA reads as TGTGCCATCAGTGAGTTGGGACAGGGGACAGATACGCAGTATTTT.